The 19 T cell receptor beta chains below were found in one sample sequenced in a study of blood T cell repertoires in COVID-19. The table came from immunoSEQ multiplex PCR; TCRdb's copy has only in-frame clones and leaves some out. The table shows about 180,000 clones, with approximately 86% occurring only once. Input material: peripheral blood. These receptors all come from a woman in her twenties or thirties with active or convalescent COVID-19.

The genes are TRBV16 and TRBJ2-1, with 10 bases fitting TRBD2. V shed 3 bases and J 7 bases; nucleotides not matched to a gene: 9. The CDR3 has 16 residues. Germline values: CDR1 KGHSY, CDR2 FQNENV. Here the CDR3 reads CASSHDTSGVGNEQFF. Written as DNA, the CDR3 is TGTGCCAGCAGCCACGATACTAGCGGGGTAGGAAATGAGCAGTTCTTC.

The chain carries TRBV19 and TRBJ1-1; D is undetermined. The germline V gene has CDR1 LNHDA and CDR2 SQIVND (reference sequence). This CDR3 is 11 amino acids long. Trimming removed 5 bases from V and 8 bases from J, with 9 bases in between. CDR3 sequence: CASSVALEAFF. CDR3 sequence (DNA): TGTGCCAGTAGTGTGGCCTTGGAAGCTTTCTTT.

This clone showed up just once. V usage is TRBV13 and J usage is TRBJ1-1; TRBD1 might be the D (5 bases). V shed 3 bases and J shed 3 bases, with 20 bases lying between them. CDR3 size: 17 residues. Germline V gene lookup returns CDR1 PRHDT and CDR2 FYEKMQ (reference sequence). CDR3 bases: TGTGCCAGCAGCTTGTACACCCAGGGTCTGCTGGACACTGAAGCTTTCTTT. This sequence encodes CASSLYTQGLLDTEAFF.

The chain carries TRBV20-1 and TRBJ1-3, with unresolved D. The CDR3 consists of 15 residues. V dropped 3 bases and J dropped 0 bases, with 12 bases sitting between them. CDR1 is DFQATT, CDR2 SNEGSKA, per germline (reference sequence). CDR3 protein: CSASVDNRSGNTIYF. As DNA, the CDR3 is TGCAGTGCTAGTGTAGACAACCGCTCTGGAAACACCATATATTTT.

This clone has only a few counts. The chain uses TRBV10-3 and TRBJ1-3; possibly TRBD1 for D (5 bases). This CDR3 has 14 amino acids. V lost 3 bases and J 4 bases, leaving 10 bases between the germline ends. CDR1 is ENHRY and CDR2 is SYGVKD in the germline V gene. The CDR3 loop reads CAISDDRGGNTIYF. Written as DNA, the CDR3 is TGTGCCATCAGTGATGATAGGGGAGGAAACACCATATATTTT.

The rearrangement joins TRBV12-3 or TRBV12-4 to TRBJ1-6; D is perhaps TRBD1 (5 bases). This CDR3 region has 13 residues. With 7 bases removed from V and 10 bases from J, the gap between germline ends came to 14 bases. The CDR3 sequence: CASKVQETSPLHF. CDR3 in DNA: TGTGCCAGCAAGGTACAGGAGACCTCACCCCTCCACTTT.

This sequence joins TRBV28 and TRBJ1-4, with a weak D call TRBD1 (6 bases). V was pared by 6 bases and J by 4 bases, with 12 bases between. The length of the CDR3 is 14 residues. CDR1 is MDHEN and CDR2 is SYDVKM in the germline V gene. CDR3 amino acids: CASRNGQLNEKLFF. The CDR3 region has the DNA TGTGCCAGCAGGAACGGACAGCTTAATGAAAAACTGTTTTTT.

The chain employs TRBV18 and TRBJ2-7; D uncertain. This CDR3 is 11 amino acids long. Trimming removed 8 bases from V and 5 bases from J, with 10 bases in between. Germline CDR1 reads KGHSH; CDR2 reads LQKENI. CDR3: CASTQADEQYF. In nucleotides, the CDR3 is TGTGCCAGCACCCAAGCCGACGAGCAGTACTTC.

Turning to this clone: At the DNA level, this CDR3 is encoded by other sequences in the same sample as well. The chain combines TRBV10-3 with TRBJ1-5, with 8 bases that match TRBD1. Per the germline V gene, CDR1 is ENHRY and CDR2 is SYGVKD. V lost 2 bases to trimming and J lost 2 bases; unmatched junction nucleotides: 2. The CDR3 is 15 amino acids. The CDR3 nucleotides are TGTGCCATCAGTGAGGACAGGGGTGGCAATCAGCCCCAGCATTTT. This codes for CAISEDRGGNQPQHF.

V usage is TRBV11-3 and J usage is TRBJ1-2, with D possibly TRBD1 on 6 matching bases. The CDR3 length is 13 residues. Germline V gene lookup returns CDR1 SGHNT and CDR2 YENEEA. Trimming took off 2 bases at V and 4 bases at J, with 8 bases between the two ends. The CDR3 sequence is CASSLRGIYGYTF. Here the CDR3 DNA reads TGTGCCAGCAGCTTAAGGGGGATCTATGGCTACACCTTC.

The J gene is TRBJ1-2, the V gene TRBV19; a possible D gene is TRBD1 (6 bases). Germline lookup yields CDR1 LNHDA and CDR2 SQIVND (reference sequence). The CDR3 has 15 amino acids. The V gene lost 6 bases and the J gene lost 1 base, with 15 bases spanning the gap. The CDR3, as DNA: TGTGCCAGTAGGATCGGACAGATCGATAACTATGGCTACACCTTC. This encodes CASRIGQIDNYGYTF. Full variable domain (missing parts from reference TRBV19 and TRBJ1-2): DGGITQSPKYLFRKEGQNVTLSCEQNLNHDAMYWYRQDPGQGLRLIYYSQIVNDFQKGDIAEGYSVSREKKESFPLTVTSAQKNPTAFYLCASRIGQIDNYGYTFGSGTRLTVV.

This clone was seen more than once but under ten times. CDR3 amino acids: CASRESRYEQYF. The CDR3 DNA follows: TGTGCCAGCAGGGAGTCGAGGTACGAGCAGTACTTC. The V call is TRBV6-5, the J call TRBJ2-7; D unclear. CDR1 is MNHEY, CDR2 SVGAGI, per germline. The V end was cut by 6 bases, the J end by 4 bases, with 10 bases between. The length of the CDR3 is 12 residues.

The J gene is TRBJ2-1, the V gene TRBV10-2; D possibly corresponds to TRBD2 (6 bases). In germline, CDR1 is WSHSY, CDR2 SAAADI. Trimming removed 2 bases from V and 0 bases from J, with 20 bases in between. This CDR3 has 19 amino acids. The CDR3 DNA is TGCGCCAGCAGTGAGCGTTCCTTGGGGGAGACTAGCTCCTACAATGAGCAGTTCTTC. It yields the protein CASSERSLGETSSYNEQFF.

In its sample, this clone was seen once. For the CDR3, the DNA is TGCGCCAGCAGTATCGGGGGGCAGGGGTCCGGTGAAGCTTTCTTT. Amino acid sequence: CASSIGGQGSGEAFF. The V call is TRBV5-1, the J call TRBJ1-1; a weak D match, TRBD1 (6 bases). Looked up from germline, CDR1 is SGHRS and CDR2 is YFSETQ. Trimming cost V 5 bases and J 7 bases, with 21 bases left between them. The CDR3 spans 15 residues.

The V gene is TRBV7-2, the J gene TRBJ2-7; possibly TRBD1 or TRBD2 for D (10 bases each). Germline V gene lookup returns CDR1 SGHTA and CDR2 FQGNSA. This CDR3 region has 18 residues. The ends were cut back, 8 bases at V and 0 bases at J, with 26 bases in the middle. The DNA of the CDR3 is TGTGCCAGCGTCCGACAGGGGGCCTCTAGCGGGAGCTCCTACGAGCAGTACTTC. Amino acids: CASVRQGASSGSSYEQYF. Full variable domain (rest looked up from reference TRBV7-2 and TRBJ2-7): GAGVSQSPSNKVTEKGKDVELRCDPISGHTALYWYRQSLGQGLEFLIYFQGNSAPDKSGLPSDRFSAERTGGSVSTLTIQRTQQEDSAVYLCASVRQGASSGSSYEQYFGPGTRLTVT.

The CDR3 is CASMGQGSTGNTIYF. The CDR3 DNA reads TGTGCCAGCATGGGTCAGGGCTCGACTGGAAACACCATATATTTT. The rearrangement uses TRBV2 and TRBJ1-3, with D possibly being TRBD1 (5 bases). Deletions cut 7 bases from V and 2 bases from J, with 15 bases between. The CDR3 length is 15 residues. Germline values: CDR1 SNHLY, CDR2 FYNNEI.

The chain recombines TRBV6-5 with TRBJ1-5, with D possibly matching TRBD1 (6 bases). Germline assignment: CDR1 MNHEY and CDR2 SVGAGI. The V and J ends lost 10 bases and 11 bases respectively, with 27 bases between them. The CDR3 length is 15 residues. In nucleotides, the CDR3 is TGTGCCACCACATACCCCCCGGGGGCGGCGGGGGCCCAGCATTTT. Protein: CATTYPPGAAGAQHF.

V and J are TRBV6-5 and TRBJ1-4, with 7 bases matching TRBD1. CDR1 MNHEY and CDR2 SVGAGI come from the germline V gene. The CDR3 runs 14 residues. V gave up 5 bases and J gave up 2 bases; unmatched junction bases: 2. CDR3 DNA: TGTGCCAGCAGTCAGGGGGACACTAATGAAAAACTGTTTTTT. This gives the protein CASSQGDTNEKLFF.

The gene calls are TRBV19 and TRBJ2-1; 8 positions agree with TRBD1. The CDR3 consists of 17 residues. CDR1 LNHDA and CDR2 SQIVND come from the germline V gene (reference sequence). Trimming removed 6 bases from V and 4 bases from J; junction bases left unmatched: 14. CDR3 loop: CASSGESDRATYNEQFF. CDR3 DNA sequence: TGTGCCAGTAGCGGGGAGTCGGACAGGGCTACTTACAATGAGCAGTTCTTC.